This T cell receptor (beta chain) was identified during a study of post-analysis software for immune sequencing data (dated by TCRdb to the mid-2010s). Regarding the complete study: Disease courses on record covered relapsing-remitting, secondary progressive and progressive-relapsing multiple sclerosis, though some patients had no subtype annotation. The patient repertoires were set against 11 previously published healthy control repertoires from donors whose ages ranged from roughly 6 to 27 years. A subset of samples was prepared in parallel using single-end sample barcoding, then pooled and co-amplified after Illumina adapter ligation.

CDR1 and CDR2 were assigned from the germline V gene (reference sequence) as WNHNN and SYGVQD. The CDR3 holds 15 amino acids from the cysteine to the phenylalanine. Only the CDR3 region is kept as DNA, spanning 45 bases read in frame from base 1. The junction shows trimming of 3 bases on V and 2 bases on J, plus 8 bases between the germline ends. TCR beta repertoires were profiled from peripheral blood of roughly 13 young patients with multiple sclerosis to demonstrate the VDJtools post-analysis software. The multiple sclerosis patients were children and adolescents between about 6 and 16 years of age. Findings and caveats that apply to the study as a whole: Significantly lower normalized Chao1 diversity was found in multiple sclerosis patients than in controls, suggesting substantial peripheral T-cell clonal expansion. Patients showed significantly higher frequencies than controls for a handful of TRBV segments, among them TRBV5-6, TRBV5-1 and TRBV20-1. The control group was slightly older than the multiple sclerosis patient group. Direct clustering with F measure revealed strong co-clustering of samples prepared in the same batch, which led to a batch-effect correction.

About this clonotype itself: Its antigen remains undetermined. Within one base of it there is no much larger clone, and no base qualities were kept.

Receptor amplification or capture employed PCR. Sequenced using an Illumina HiSeq 2500. Unique molecular identifiers were incorporated into TCR beta cDNA libraries to reduce PCR and sequencing biases. Every 1 to 10 million input T cells yielded approximately 500,000 cDNA molecules, meaning each molecule approximated one T cell. The same protocol used for the earlier healthy control dataset was applied to prepare and sequence the patient libraries. Within a given batch, samples were prepared together, multiplexed and sequenced on the same HiSeq lane. The authors' analysis ran thus. Raw barcoded reads were processed with MIGEC, and single-read molecular identifier groups were discarded before consensus assembly and CDR3 extraction. VDJtools was used for post-analysis of the clonotype tables, with diversity normalized by down-sampling every dataset to the smallest sample size. In repertoire overlap clustering, CDR3 amino acid sequences, but not nucleotide sequences, were matched to correct batch-related cross-sample contamination. Through fastp at Q25 and MiXCR, TCRdb rebuilt clones from the public reads, retaining in-frame beta chains. Rows are unified per CDR3 protein, each entry keeping the most common DNA and genes. TCRdb assigned the V and J calls; the authors' analysis was not used. This sample holds more than 450,000 distinct CDR3 sequences; roughly 47% were observed only once. Under 2% of the sample belongs to the ten largest clones.

This receptor chain uses TRBV10-1 and TRBJ2-6; the D call could be TRBD1 or TRBD2, with each sharing 5 bases. Source material: blood. This TCR was recovered from a girl aged 10-17 years with multiple sclerosis. The CDR3 in this case is CASSERGAGANVLTF. The base sequence is TGCGCCAGCAGTGAAAGGGGAGCTGGGGCCAACGTCCTGACTTTC.